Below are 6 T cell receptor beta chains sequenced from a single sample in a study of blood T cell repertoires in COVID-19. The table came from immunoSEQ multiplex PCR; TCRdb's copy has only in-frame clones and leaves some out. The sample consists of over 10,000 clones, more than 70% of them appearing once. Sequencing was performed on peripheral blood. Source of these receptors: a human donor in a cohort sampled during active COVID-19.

The CDR3 region has the DNA TGTGCCAGTAGTATCCGGCGGCTGAACACCGGGGAGCTGTTTTTT. Encoded protein: CASSIRRLNTGELFF. The V call is TRBV19, the J call TRBJ2-2; D not resolved. Germline CDR1 is LNHDA and CDR2 is SQIVND (reference sequence). The V and J ends lost 3 bases and 1 base respectively, with 9 bases between them. The CDR3 is 15 residues long. The complete variable domain, with remaining parts taken from reference TRBV19 and TRBJ2-2, reads DGGITQSPKYLFRKEGQNVTLSCEQNLNHDAMYWYRQDPGQGLRLIYYSQIVNDFQKGDIAEGYSVSREKKESFPLTVTSAQKNPTAFYLCASSIRRLNTGELFFGEGSRLTVL.

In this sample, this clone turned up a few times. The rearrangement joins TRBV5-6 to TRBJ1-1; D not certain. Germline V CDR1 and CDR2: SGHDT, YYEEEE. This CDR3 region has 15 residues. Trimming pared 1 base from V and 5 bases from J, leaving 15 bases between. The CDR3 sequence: CASSLMAGERTEAFF. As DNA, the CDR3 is TGTGCCAGCAGCTTGATGGCGGGTGAGAGGACTGAAGCTTTCTTT.

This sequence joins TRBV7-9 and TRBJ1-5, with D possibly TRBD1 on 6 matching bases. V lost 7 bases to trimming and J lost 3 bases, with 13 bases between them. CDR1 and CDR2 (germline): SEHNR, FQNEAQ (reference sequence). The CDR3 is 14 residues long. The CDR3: CASTEGGPNQPQHF. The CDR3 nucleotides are TGTGCCAGCACCGAGGGGGGGCCCAATCAGCCCCAGCATTTT.

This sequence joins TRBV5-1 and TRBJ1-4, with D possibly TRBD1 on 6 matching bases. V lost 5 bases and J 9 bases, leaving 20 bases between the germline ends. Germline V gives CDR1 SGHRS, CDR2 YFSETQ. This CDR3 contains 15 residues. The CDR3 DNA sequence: TGCGCCAGCAGTTCGGCAGGGGAACCGGGGAAAAAACTGTTTTTT. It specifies CASSSAGEPGKKLFF.

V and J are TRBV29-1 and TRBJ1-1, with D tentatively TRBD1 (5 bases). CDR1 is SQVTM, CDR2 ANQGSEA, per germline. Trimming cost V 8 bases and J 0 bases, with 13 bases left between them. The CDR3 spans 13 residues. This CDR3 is CSLGVTMNTEAFF. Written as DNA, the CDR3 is TGCAGCCTAGGGGTTACCATGAACACTGAAGCTTTCTTT.

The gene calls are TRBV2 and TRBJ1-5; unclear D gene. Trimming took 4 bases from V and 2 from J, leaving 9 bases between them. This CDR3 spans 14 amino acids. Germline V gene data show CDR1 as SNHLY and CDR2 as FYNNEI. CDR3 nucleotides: TGTGCCAGCAGTGTCGAGCGGGGCAATCAGCCCCAGCATTTT. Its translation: CASSVERGNQPQHF.